This TCR beta chain was found in a study of tumor-infiltrating lymphocytes in localized non-small cell lung cancer. The wider study: Some samples were collected after neoadjuvant chemotherapy; smokers, never-smokers and several histologies were included. From each patient, both tumor and uninvolved lung, non-adjacent to tumor, were sampled. Findings and caveats of the study: Only some patients had TCR sequencing, depending on available tissue.

TCRdb's table, derived via immunoSEQ multiplex PCR, lists solely in-frame clones and lacks some. The sample contains 25,000 or so clones, 73% of which appear only once. Comments on this clone: Its specificity is not known.

V was trimmed by 5 bases and J by 1 base, leaving 14 bases between them. Germline assignment: CDR1 SGHVS and CDR2 FNYEAQ. The CDR3 is made up of 16 amino acids. The rearrangement links TRBV7-6 to TRBJ2-2, with D possibly matching TRBD2 (5 bases). The clonotype was recovered from a human donor with non-small cell lung cancer. Material for sequencing was lung tumor tissue. The DNA for the CDR3 is TGTGCCAGCAGCCCCGGGGAGCGGTTGAACACCGGGGAGCTGTTTTTT. Its protein is CASSPGERLNTGELFF.